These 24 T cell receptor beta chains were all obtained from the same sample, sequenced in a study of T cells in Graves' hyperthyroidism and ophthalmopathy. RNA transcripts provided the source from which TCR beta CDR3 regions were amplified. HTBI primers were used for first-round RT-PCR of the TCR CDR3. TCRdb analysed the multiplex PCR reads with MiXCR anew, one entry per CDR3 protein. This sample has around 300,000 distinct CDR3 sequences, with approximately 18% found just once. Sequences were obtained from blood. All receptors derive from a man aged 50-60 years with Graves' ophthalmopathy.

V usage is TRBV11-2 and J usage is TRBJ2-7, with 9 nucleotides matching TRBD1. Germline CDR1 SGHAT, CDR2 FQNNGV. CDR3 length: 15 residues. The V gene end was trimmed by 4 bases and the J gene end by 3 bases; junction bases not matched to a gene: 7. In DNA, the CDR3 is TGTGCCAGCAGCTCCTACAGGGGGCAGGGCTACGAGCAGTACTTC. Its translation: CASSSYRGQGYEQYF.

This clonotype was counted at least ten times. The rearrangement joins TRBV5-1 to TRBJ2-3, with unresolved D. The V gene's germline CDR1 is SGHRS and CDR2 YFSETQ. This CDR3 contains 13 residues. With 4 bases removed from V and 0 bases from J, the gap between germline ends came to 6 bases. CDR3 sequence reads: CASSHRSTDTQYF. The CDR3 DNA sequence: TGCGCCAGCAGCCACAGAAGCACAGATACGCAGTATTTT.

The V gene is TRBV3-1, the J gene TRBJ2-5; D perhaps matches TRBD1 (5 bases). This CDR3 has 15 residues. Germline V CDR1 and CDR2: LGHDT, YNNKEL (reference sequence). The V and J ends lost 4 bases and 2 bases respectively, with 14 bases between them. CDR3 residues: CASSLGTGPQETQYF. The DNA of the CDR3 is TGTGCCAGCAGCCTCGGAACAGGTCCACAAGAGACCCAGTACTTC.

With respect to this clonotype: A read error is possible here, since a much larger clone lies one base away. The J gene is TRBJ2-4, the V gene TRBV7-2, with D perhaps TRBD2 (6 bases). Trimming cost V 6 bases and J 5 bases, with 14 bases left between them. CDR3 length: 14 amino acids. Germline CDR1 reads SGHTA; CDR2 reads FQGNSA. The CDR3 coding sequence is TGTGCCAGCAGGAGCGGGTGGGGAGAAAACATTCAGTACTTC. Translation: CASRSGWGENIQYF.

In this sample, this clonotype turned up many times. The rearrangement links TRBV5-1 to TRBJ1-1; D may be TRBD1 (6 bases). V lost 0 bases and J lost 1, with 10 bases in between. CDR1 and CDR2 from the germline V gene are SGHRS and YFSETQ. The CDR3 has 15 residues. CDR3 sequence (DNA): TGCGCCAGCAGCTTGGTCCAGGGGAAGAACACTGAAGCTTTCTTT. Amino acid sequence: CASSLVQGKNTEAFF.

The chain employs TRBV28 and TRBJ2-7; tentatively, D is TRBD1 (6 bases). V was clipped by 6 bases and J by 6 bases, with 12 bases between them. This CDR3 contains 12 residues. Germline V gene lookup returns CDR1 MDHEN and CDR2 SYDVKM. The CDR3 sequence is CASSRQVTEQYF. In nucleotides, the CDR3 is TGTGCCAGCAGCAGACAGGTTACCGAGCAGTACTTC. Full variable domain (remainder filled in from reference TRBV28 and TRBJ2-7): DVKVTQSSRYLVKRTGEKVFLECVQDMDHENMFWYRQDPGLGLRLIYFSYDVKMKEKGDIPEGYSVSREKKERFSLILESASTNQTSMYLCASSRQVTEQYFGPGTRLTVT.

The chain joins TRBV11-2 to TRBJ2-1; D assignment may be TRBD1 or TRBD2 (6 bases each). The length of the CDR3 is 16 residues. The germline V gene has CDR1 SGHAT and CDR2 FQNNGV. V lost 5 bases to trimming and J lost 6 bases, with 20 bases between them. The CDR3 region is CASSPGAGTLRNEQFF. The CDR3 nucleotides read TGTGCCAGCAGCCCGGGGGCCGGGACACTTCGCAATGAGCAGTTCTTC.

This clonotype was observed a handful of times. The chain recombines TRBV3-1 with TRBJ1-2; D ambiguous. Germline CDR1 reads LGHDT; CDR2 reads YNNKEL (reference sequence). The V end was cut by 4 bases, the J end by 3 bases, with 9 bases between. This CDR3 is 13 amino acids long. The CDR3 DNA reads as TGTGCCAGCAGCCGGGAGGTCGACTATGGCTACACCTTC. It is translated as CASSREVDYGYTF.

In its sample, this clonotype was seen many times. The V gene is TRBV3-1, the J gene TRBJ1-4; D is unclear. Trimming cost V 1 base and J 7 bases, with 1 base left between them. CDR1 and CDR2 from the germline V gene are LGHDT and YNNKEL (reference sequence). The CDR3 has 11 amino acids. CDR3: CASSQVEKLFF. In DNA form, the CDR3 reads TGTGCCAGCAGCCAAGTTGAAAAACTGTTTTTT.

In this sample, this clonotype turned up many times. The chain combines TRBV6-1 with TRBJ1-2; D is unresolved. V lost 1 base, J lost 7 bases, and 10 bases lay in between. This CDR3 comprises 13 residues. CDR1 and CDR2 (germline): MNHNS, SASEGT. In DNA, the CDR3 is TGTGCCAGCAGTGAAGAAGTATTCGGTGGCTACACCTTC. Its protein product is CASSEEVFGGYTF.

CDR3 sequence: CASSVPARVRGLEKLFF. CDR3 sequence (DNA): TGTGCCAGCAGCGTACCCGCGCGCGTTCGGGGCCTCGAAAAACTGTTTTTT. The V call is TRBV9, the J call TRBJ1-4, with TRBD1 as a possible D gene (5 bases). Between the trimmed V and J ends, which lost 1 base and 8 bases, there was a span of 21 bases. Germline V gene data show CDR1 as SGDLS and CDR2 as YYNGEE. The CDR3 covers 17 residues. Filled out from reference TRBV9 and TRBJ1-4, the complete variable domain reads DSGVTQTPKHLITATGQRVTLRCSPRSGDLSVYWYQQSLDQGLQFLIQYYNGEERAKGNILERFSAQQFPDLHSELNLSSLELGDSALYFCASSVPARVRGLEKLFFGSGTQLSVL.

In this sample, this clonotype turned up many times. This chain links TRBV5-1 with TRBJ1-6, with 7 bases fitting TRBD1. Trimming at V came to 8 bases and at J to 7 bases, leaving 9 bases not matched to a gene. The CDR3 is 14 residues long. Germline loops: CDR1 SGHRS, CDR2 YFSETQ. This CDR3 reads CASAPGQRNSPLHF. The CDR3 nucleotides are TGCGCCAGTGCCCCGGGACAGCGAAATTCACCCCTCCACTTT.

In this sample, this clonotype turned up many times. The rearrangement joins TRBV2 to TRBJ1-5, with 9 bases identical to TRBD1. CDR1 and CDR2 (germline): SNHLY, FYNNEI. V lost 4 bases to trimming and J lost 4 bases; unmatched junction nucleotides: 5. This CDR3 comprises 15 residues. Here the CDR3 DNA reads TGTGCCAGCAGTGTGGGACAGGGACCTAATCAGCCCCAGCATTTT. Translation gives CASSVGQGPNQPQHF.

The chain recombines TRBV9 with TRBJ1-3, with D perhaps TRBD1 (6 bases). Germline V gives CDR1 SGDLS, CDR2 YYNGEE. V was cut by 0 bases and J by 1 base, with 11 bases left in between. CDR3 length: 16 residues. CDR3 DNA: TGTGCCAGCAGCGTAGGAGGGGGGGCATCTGGAAACACCATATATTTT. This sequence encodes CASSVGGGASGNTIYF. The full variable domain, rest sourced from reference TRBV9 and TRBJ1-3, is DSGVTQTPKHLITATGQRVTLRCSPRSGDLSVYWYQQSLDQGLQFLIQYYNGEERAKGNILERFSAQQFPDLHSELNLSSLELGDSALYFCASSVGGGASGNTIYFGEGSWLTVV.

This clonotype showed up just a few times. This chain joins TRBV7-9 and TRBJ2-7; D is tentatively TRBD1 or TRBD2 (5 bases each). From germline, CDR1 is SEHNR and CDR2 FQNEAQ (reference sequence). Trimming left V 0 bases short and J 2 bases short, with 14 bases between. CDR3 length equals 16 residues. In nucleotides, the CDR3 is TGTGCCAGCAGCTTAGCTTTCCGGGACGAGCCCTACGAGCAGTACTTC. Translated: CASSLAFRDEPYEQYF.

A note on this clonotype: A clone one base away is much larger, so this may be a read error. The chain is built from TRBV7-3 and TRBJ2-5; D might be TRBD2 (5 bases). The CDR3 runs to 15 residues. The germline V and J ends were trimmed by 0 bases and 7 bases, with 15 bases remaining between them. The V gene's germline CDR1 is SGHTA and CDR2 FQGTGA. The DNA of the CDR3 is TGTGCCAGCAGCTTAACGAGGACTTCGCCTGGGACCCAGTACTTC. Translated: CASSLTRTSPGTQYF.

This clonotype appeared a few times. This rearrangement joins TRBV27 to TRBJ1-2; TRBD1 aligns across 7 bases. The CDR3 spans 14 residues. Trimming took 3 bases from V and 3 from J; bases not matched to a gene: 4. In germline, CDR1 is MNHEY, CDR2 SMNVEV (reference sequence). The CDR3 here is CASSFLDRDYGYTF. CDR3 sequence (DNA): TGTGCCAGCAGTTTCCTCGACAGGGACTATGGCTACACCTTC.

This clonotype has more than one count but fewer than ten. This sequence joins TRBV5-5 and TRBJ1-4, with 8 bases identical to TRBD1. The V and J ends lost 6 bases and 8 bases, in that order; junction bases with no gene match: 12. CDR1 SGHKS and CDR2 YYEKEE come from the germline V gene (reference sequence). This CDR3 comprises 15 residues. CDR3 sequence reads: CASTFGSGGLEKLFF. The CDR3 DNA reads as TGTGCCAGCACCTTCGGGTCAGGGGGCCTAGAAAAACTGTTTTTT.

The CDR3 loop reads CASSQGTSGGSYEQYF. In nucleotides, the CDR3 is TGTGCCAGCAGCCAAGGCACTAGCGGAGGCTCCTACGAGCAGTACTTC. The rearrangement joins TRBV3-1 to TRBJ2-7, with 8 bases matching TRBD2. Looked up from germline, CDR1 is LGHDT and CDR2 is YNNKEL (reference sequence). The CDR3 spans 16 residues. With V trimmed by 1 base and J by 0 bases, 5 bases remained unmatched.

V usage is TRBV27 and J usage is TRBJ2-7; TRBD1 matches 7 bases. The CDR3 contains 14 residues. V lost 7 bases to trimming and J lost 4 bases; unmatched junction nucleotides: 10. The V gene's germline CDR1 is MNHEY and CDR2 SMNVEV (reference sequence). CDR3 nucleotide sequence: TGTGCCAGCACCCCGAGTAACAGGGGTTACGAGCAGTACTTC. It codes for CASTPSNRGYEQYF.

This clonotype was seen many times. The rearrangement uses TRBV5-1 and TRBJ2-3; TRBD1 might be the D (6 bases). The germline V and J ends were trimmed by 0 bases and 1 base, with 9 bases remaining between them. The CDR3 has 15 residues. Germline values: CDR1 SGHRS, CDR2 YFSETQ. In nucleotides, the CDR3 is TGCGCCAGCAGCTTGGCAGGGGTGGGCACAGATACGCAGTATTTT. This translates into CASSLAGVGTDTQYF.

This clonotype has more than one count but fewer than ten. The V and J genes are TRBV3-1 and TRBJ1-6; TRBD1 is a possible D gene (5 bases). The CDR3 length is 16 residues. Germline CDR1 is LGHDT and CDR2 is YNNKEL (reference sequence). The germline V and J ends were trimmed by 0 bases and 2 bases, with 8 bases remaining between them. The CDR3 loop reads CASSQEGRAYNSPLHF. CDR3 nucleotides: TGTGCCAGCAGCCAAGAAGGCAGGGCCTATAATTCACCCCTCCACTTT. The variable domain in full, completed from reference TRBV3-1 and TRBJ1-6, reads DTAVSQTPKYLVTQMGNDKSIKCEQNLGHDTMYWYKQDSKKFLKIMFSYNNKELIINETVPNRFSPKSPDKAHLNLHINSLELGDSAVYFCASSQEGRAYNSPLHFGNGTRLTVT.

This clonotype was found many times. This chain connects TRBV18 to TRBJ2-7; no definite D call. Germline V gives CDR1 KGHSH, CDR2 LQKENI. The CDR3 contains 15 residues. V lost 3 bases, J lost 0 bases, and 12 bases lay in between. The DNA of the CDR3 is TGTGCCAGCTCACCGGGCGCTTTGAGCTCCTACGAGCAGTACTTC. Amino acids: CASSPGALSSYEQYF.

The chain's CDR3 is CASARAGPNQPQHF. For the CDR3, the DNA is TGTGCCAGTGCGCGGGCAGGACCCAATCAGCCCCAGCATTTT. The chain joins TRBV19 to TRBJ1-5; D gene uncertain. Germline loops: CDR1 LNHDA, CDR2 SQIVND (reference sequence). V was clipped by 8 bases and J by 3 bases, with 14 bases between them. This CDR3 has 14 residues.